These 9 T cell receptor beta chains were sequenced from one sample in a study of blood T cell repertoires in COVID-19. Assay: immunoSEQ multiplex PCR; the TCRdb copy retains only in-frame clones and omits some. Among approximately 180,000 clones listed, over 70% were seen once. Material: peripheral blood. All receptors come from a woman between 40 and 55 years old with COVID-19, enrolled during active disease.

The V and J genes are TRBV5-1 and TRBJ2-2, with D unresolved. The ends were cut back, 0 bases at V and 4 bases at J, with 10 bases in the middle. The CDR3 sequence is 15 residues long. The germline CDR1 and CDR2 sequences are SGHRS and YFSETQ. CDR3 nucleotides: TGCGCCAGCAGCTTGGAACCATCAGGCACCGGGGAGCTGTTTTTT. Translation gives CASSLEPSGTGELFF.

V usage is TRBV15 and J usage is TRBJ2-1, with TRBD2 as a possible D gene (5 bases). Germline lookup yields CDR1 LNHNV and CDR2 YYDKDF (reference sequence). The V gene lost 1 base and the J gene lost 8 bases, with 21 bases spanning the gap. This CDR3 comprises 17 residues. The CDR3 region has the DNA TGTGCCACCAGCAGAGGTTCTGGGCGGACCATCGGGGATGAGCAGTTCTTC. Translated, it gives CATSRGSGRTIGDEQFF.

V and J are TRBV3-1 (or the pseudogene TRBV3-2) and TRBJ1-3; 8 nucleotides align to TRBD1. Germline V CDR1 and CDR2: LGHDT, YNNKEL (reference sequence). The CDR3 is 14 residues long. V shed 4 bases and J 4 bases; nucleotides not matched to a gene: 3. The DNA for the CDR3 is TGTGCCAGCAGCCCTCGGACAGGGGGAAACACCATATATTTT. Its protein product is CASSPRTGGNTIYF.

The chain links TRBV5-5 to TRBJ2-7; D is possibly TRBD2 (6 bases). The CDR3 runs 12 residues. The germline CDR1 and CDR2 sequences are SGHKS and YYEKEE (reference sequence). The germline V and J ends were trimmed by 5 bases and 6 bases, with 12 bases remaining between them. The CDR3: CASSSLAPEQYF. The CDR3 DNA reads TGTGCCAGCAGTTCACTAGCTCCCGAGCAGTACTTC.

This chain joins TRBV7-3 and TRBJ2-1, with D perhaps matching TRBD2 (6 bases). Trimming took off 5 bases at V and 5 bases at J, with 16 bases between the two ends. The CDR3 spans 15 residues. Germline CDR1 and CDR2: SGHTA and FQGTGA. DNA for the CDR3: TGTGCCAGCAGCGACACCGGGACTTTGGACAATGAGCAGTTCTTC. It is translated as CASSDTGTLDNEQFF.

The V gene is TRBV7-9, the J gene TRBJ1-4, with 10 bases that match TRBD1. This CDR3 is 15 amino acids long. V shed 5 bases and J 8 bases; nucleotides not matched to a gene: 8. From germline, CDR1 is SEHNR and CDR2 FQNEAQ (reference sequence). CDR3 loop: CASSTRQGAREKLFF. CDR3 coding DNA: TGTGCCAGCAGCACACGACAGGGGGCTAGAGAAAAACTGTTTTTT.

The gene calls are TRBV5-4 and TRBJ1-2; 7 bases line up with TRBD1. CDR3 length: 15 amino acids. CDR1 and CDR2 from the germline V gene are SGHNT and YYREEE (reference sequence). Unmatched junction bases numbered 5, after V lost 0 bases and J lost 3 bases. This CDR3 is CASSLGQGLDYGYTF. The CDR3 DNA reads as TGTGCCAGCAGCTTGGGACAGGGTCTGGACTATGGCTACACCTTC.

This chain links TRBV9 with TRBJ1-1; 9 nucleotides match TRBD1. Germline loops: CDR1 SGDLS, CDR2 YYNGEE. V was clipped by 0 bases and J by 11 bases; unmatched bases: 8. This CDR3 contains 14 residues. The chain's CDR3 is CASSVGSGQGGAFF. In DNA, the CDR3 is TGTGCCAGCAGCGTAGGCTCGGGACAGGGAGGGGCTTTCTTT.

The CDR3 region has the DNA TGTGCCAGCAGGACAGGACCCATCGACTATGGCTACACCTTC. Amino acids: CASRTGPIDYGYTF. V usage is TRBV2 and J usage is TRBJ1-2; perhaps TRBD1 as D (6 bases). The CDR3 totals 14 residues. Trimming cost V 6 bases and J 3 bases, with 14 bases left between them. Germline lookup yields CDR1 SNHLY and CDR2 FYNNEI.